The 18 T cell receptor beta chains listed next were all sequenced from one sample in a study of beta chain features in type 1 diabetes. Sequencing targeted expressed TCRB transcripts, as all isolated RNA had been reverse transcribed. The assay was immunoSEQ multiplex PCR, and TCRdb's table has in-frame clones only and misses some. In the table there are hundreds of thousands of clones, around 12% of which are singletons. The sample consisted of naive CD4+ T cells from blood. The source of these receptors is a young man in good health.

The CDR3 nucleotides read TGTGCCAGCAGCGTTTCCCCTAGCGGGACGTACGAGCAGTACTTC. Amino acids: CASSVSPSGTYEQYF. J is TRBJ2-7 and V is TRBV9; 9 nucleotides match TRBD2. Trimming cost V 2 bases and J 4 bases; bases outside gene matches: 7. This CDR3 spans 15 amino acids. CDR1 SGDLS and CDR2 YYNGEE come from the germline V gene.

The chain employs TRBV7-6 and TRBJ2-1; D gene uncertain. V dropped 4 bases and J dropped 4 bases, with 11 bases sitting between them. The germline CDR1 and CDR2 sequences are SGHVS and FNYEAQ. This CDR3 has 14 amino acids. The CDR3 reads CASSSLAAYNEQFF. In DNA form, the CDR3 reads TGTGCCAGCAGCTCATTAGCAGCTTACAATGAGCAGTTCTTC.

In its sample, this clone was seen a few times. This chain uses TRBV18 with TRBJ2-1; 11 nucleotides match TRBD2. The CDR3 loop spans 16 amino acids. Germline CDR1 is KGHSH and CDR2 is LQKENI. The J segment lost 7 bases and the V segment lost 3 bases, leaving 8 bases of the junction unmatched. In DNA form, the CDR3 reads TGTGCCAGCTCACCTTTTAGCGGGGGGGCCGGTAATGAGCAGTTCTTC. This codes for CASSPFSGGAGNEQFF.

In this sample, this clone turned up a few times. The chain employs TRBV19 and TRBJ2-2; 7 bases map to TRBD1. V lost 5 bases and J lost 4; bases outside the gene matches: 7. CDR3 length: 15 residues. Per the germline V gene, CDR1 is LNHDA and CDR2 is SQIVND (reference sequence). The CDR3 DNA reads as TGTGCCAGTAGTCCCAAGGGACAGTTCACCGGGGAGCTGTTTTTT. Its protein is CASSPKGQFTGELFF.

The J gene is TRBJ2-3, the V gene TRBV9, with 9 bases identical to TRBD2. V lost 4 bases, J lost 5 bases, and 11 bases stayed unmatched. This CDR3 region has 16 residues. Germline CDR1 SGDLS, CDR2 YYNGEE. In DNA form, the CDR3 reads TGTGCCAGCAGCTTGAGGACTAGCGTTATAGGAGATACGCAGTATTTT. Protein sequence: CASSLRTSVIGDTQYF.

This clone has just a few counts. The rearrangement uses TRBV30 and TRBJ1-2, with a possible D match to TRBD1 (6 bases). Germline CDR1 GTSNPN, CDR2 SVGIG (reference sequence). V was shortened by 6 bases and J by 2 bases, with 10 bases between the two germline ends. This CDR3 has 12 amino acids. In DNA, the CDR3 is TGTGCCTGTTCTCAGGGGAACTATGGCTACACCTTC. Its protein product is CACSQGNYGYTF.

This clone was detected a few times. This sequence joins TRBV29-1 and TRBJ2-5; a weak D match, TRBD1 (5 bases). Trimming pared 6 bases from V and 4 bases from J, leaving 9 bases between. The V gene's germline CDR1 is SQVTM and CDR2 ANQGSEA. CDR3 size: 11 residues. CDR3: CSVWQGETQYF. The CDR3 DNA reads TGCAGCGTCTGGCAGGGAGAGACCCAGTACTTC.

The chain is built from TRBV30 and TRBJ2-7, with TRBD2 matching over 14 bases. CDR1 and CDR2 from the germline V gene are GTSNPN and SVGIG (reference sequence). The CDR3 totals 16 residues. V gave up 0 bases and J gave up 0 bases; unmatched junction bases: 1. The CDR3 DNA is TGTGCCTGGAGTGTAGGGACTAGCGGGAGCTCCTACGAGCAGTACTTC. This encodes CAWSVGTSGSSYEQYF.

DNA for the CDR3: TGTGCCAGCATGAGCGAGAGCTCCTACGAGCAGTACTTC. Its protein product is CASMSESSYEQYF. The chain employs TRBV2 and TRBJ2-7; D remains unclear. The CDR3 contains 13 residues. Germline CDR1 reads SNHLY; CDR2 reads FYNNEI. The V end was cut by 7 bases, the J end by 0 bases, with 10 bases between.

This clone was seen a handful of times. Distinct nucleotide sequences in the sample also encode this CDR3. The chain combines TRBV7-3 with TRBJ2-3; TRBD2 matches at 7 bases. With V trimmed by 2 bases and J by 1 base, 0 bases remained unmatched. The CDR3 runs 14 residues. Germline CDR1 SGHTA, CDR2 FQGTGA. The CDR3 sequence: CASSLAGGTDTQYF. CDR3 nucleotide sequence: TGTGCCAGCAGCTTAGCGGGAGGCACAGATACGCAGTATTTT.

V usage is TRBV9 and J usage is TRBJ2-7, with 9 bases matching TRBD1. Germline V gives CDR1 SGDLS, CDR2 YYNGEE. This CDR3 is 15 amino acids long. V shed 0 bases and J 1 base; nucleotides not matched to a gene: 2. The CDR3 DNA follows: TGTGCCAGCAGCGTAGACGGGACAGGGTCCTACGAGCAGTACTTC. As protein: CASSVDGTGSYEQYF.

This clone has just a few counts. In nucleotides, the CDR3 is TGCAGCGTTCAAAACAGGGGCAACACTGAAGCTTTCTTT. Translated: CSVQNRGNTEAFF. The chain joins TRBV29-1 to TRBJ1-1, with 7 bases fitting TRBD1. V trimming: 5 bases; J trimming: 2 bases; junction bases outside the gene matches: 5. In germline, CDR1 is SQVTM, CDR2 ANQGSEA. The CDR3 has 13 amino acids.

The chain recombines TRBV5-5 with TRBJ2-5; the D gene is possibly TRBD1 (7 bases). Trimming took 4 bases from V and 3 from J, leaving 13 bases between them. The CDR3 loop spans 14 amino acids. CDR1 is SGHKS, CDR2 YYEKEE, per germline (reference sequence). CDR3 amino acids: CASSAGQLKETQYF. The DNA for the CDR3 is TGTGCCAGCAGCGCGGGACAGCTTAAAGAGACCCAGTACTTC.

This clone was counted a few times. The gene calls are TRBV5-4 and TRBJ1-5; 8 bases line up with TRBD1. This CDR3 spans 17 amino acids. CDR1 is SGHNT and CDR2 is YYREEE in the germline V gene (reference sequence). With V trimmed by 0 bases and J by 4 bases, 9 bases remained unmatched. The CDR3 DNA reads TGTGCCAGCAGCTTGGGCGGACAGGGATTTGTAAATCAGCCCCAGCATTTT. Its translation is CASSLGGQGFVNQPQHF.

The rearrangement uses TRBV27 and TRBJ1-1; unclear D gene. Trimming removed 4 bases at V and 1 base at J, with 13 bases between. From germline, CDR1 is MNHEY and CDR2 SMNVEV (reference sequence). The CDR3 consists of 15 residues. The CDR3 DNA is TGTGCCAGCAGTTCCCTCATAGTGCGGAACACTGAAGCTTTCTTT. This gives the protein CASSSLIVRNTEAFF.

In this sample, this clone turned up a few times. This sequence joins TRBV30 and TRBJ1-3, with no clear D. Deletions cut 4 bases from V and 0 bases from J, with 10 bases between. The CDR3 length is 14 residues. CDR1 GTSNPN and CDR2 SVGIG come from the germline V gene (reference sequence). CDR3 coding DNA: TGTGCCTGGACCTCGGGAAACTCTGGAAACACCATATATTTT. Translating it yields CAWTSGNSGNTIYF.

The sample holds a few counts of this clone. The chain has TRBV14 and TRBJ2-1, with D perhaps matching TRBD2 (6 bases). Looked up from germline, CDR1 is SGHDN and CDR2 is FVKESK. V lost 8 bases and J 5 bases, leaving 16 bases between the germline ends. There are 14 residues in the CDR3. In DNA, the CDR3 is TGTGCCAGCGCTTCGGGAGAGTTCAACAATGAGCAGTTCTTC. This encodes CASASGEFNNEQFF.

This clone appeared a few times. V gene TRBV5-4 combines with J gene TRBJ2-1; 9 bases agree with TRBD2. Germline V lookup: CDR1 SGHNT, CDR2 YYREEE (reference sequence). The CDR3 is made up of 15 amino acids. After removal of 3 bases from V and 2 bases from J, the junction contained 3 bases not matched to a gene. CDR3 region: CASSSGTSTYNEQFF. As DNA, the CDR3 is TGTGCCAGCAGCTCTGGGACTAGCACCTACAATGAGCAGTTCTTC. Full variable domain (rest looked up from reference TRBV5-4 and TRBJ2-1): ETGVTQSPTHLIKTRGQQVTLRCSSQSGHNTVSWYQQALGQGPQFIFQYYREEENGRGNFPPRFSGLQFPNYSSELNVNALELDDSALYLCASSSGTSTYNEQFFGPGTRLTVL.